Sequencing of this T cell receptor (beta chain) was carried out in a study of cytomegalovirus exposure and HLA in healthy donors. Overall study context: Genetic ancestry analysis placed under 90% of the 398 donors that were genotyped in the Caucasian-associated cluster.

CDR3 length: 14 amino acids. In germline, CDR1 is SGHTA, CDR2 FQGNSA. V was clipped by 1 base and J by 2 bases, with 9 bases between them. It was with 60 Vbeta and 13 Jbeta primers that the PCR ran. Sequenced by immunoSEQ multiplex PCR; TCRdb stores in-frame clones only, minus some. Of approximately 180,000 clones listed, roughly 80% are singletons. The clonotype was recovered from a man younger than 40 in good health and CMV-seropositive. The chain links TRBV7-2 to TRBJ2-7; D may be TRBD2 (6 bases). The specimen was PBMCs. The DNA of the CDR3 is TGTGCCAGCAGCTTAGAACGGGGGACCTACGAGCAGTACTTC. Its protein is CASSLERGTYEQYF. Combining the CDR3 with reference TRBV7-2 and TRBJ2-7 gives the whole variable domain GAGVSQSPSNKVTEKGKDVELRCDPISGHTALYWYRQSLGQGLEFLIYFQGNSAPDKSGLPSDRFSAERTGGSVSTLTIQRTQQEDSAVYLCASSLERGTYEQYFGPGTRLTVT.